Below, one T cell receptor (beta chain) is given with its context. Trimming shortened V by 4 bases and J by 5 bases, and 7 bases separated the two germline ends. Germline V CDR1 and CDR2: PRHDT, FYEKMQ (reference sequence). The CDR3 length is 12 residues. Only in-frame clones appear in the TCRdb table, and some are missing; sequencing was by immunoSEQ multiplex PCR. The data hold approximately 43,000 clones, with just under 95% observed a single time. This sample was included in a study of T cell changes during pregnancy in multiple sclerosis. The sequence derives from a female donor with multiple sclerosis, enrolled in a pregnancy study. Sequenced material: CD8+ T cells from peripheral blood mononuclear cells, taken after pregnancy. V gene TRBV13 combines with J gene TRBJ2-3; D gene uncertain. The CDR3: CASSSRIDTQYF. CDR3 sequence (DNA): TGTGCCAGCAGCTCTCGTATAGATACGCAGTATTTT.